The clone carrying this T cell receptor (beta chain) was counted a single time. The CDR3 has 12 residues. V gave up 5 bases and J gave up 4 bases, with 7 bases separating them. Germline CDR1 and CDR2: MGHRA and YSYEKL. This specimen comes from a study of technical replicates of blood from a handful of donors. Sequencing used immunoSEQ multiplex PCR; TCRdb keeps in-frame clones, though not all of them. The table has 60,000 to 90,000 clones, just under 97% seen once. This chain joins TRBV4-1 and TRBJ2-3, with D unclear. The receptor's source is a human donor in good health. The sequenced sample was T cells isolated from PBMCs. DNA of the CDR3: TGCGCCAGCAGCACAAAACCAGATACGCAGTATTTT. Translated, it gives CASSTKPDTQYF.